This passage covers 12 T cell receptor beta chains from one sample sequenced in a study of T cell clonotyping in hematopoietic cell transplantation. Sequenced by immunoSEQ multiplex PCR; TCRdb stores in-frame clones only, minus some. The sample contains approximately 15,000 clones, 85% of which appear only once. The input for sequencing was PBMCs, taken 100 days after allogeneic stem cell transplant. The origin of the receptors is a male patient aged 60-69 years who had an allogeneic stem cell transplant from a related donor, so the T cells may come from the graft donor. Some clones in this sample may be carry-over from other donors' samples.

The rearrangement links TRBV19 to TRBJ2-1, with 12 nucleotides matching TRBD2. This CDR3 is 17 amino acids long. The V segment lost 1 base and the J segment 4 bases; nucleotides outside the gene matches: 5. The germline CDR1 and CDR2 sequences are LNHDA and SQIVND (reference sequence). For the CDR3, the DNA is TGTGCCAGTAGTATAGTCTGGACTAGCGGGGCGTACAATGAGCAGTTCTTC. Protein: CASSIVWTSGAYNEQFF.

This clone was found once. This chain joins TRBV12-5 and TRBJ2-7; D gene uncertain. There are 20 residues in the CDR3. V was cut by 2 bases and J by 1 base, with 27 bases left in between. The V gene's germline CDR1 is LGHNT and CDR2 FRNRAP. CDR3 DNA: TGTGCTAGTGGTTTGCTTAACACCATCATAAAGGGTGGGGTGTCCTACGAGCAGTACTTC. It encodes CASGLLNTIIKGGVSYEQYF. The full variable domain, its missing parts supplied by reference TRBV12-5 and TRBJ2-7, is DARVTQTPRHKVTEMGQEVTMRCQPILGHNTVFWYRQTMMQGLELLAYFRNRAPLDDSGMPKDRFSAEMPDATLATLKIQPSEPRDSAVYFCASGLLNTIIKGGVSYEQYFGPGTRLTVT.

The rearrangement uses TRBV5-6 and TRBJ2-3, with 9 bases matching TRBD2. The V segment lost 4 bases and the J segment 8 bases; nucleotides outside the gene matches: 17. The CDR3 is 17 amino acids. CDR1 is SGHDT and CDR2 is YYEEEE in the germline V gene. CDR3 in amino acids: CASSSMSGGSVRATQYF. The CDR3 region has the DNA TGTGCCAGCAGCAGCATGAGCGGGGGGTCGGTTCGGGCTACGCAGTATTTT.

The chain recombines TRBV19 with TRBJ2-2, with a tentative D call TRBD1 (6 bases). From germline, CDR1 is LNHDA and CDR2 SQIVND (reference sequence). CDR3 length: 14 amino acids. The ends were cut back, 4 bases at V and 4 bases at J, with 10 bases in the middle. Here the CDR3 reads CASSTGDITGELFF. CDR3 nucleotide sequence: TGTGCCAGTAGTACCGGGGACATCACCGGGGAGCTGTTTTTT.

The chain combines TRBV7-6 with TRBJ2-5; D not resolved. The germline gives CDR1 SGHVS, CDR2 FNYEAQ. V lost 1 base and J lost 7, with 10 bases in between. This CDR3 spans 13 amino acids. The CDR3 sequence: CASSLGPLGTQYF. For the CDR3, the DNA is TGTGCCAGCAGCTTAGGTCCCCTTGGGACCCAGTACTTC.

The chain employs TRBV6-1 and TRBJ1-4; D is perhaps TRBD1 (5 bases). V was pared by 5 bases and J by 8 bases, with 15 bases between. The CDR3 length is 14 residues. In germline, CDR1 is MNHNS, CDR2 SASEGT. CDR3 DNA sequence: TGTGCCAGCAGTCAAGGGACCCTGGCCGAAAAACTGTTTTTT. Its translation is CASSQGTLAEKLFF.

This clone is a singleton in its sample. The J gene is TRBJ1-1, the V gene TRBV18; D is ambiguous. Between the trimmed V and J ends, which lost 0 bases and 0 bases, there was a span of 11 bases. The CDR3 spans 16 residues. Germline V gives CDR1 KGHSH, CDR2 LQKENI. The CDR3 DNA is TGTGCCAGCTCACCACCGAGTCCAGACATGAACACTGAAGCTTTCTTT. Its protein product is CASSPPSPDMNTEAFF.

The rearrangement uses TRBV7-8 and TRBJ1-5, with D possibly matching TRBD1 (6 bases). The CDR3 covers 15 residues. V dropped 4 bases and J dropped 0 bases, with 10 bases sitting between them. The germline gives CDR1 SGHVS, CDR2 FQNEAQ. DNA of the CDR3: TGTGCCAGCAGCTCAGGACAGATTAGCAATCAGCCCCAGCATTTT. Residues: CASSSGQISNQPQHF.

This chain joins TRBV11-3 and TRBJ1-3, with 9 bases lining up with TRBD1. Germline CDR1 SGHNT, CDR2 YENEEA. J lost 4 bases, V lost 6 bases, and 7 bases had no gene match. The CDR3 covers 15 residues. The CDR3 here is CASSSRTGEGNTIYF. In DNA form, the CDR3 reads TGTGCCAGCAGTTCACGGACAGGGGAAGGAAACACCATATATTTT.

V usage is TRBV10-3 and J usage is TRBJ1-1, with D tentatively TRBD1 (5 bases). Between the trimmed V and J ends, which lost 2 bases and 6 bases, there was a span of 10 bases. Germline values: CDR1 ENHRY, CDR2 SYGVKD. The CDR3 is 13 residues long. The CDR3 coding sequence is TGTGCCATCAGTGAGGAACTGGGACCTGAAGCTTTCTTT. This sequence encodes CAISEELGPEAFF.

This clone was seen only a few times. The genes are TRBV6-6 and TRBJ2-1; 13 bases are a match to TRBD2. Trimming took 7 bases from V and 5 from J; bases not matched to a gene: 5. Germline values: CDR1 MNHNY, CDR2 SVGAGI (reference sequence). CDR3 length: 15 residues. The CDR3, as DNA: TGTGCCAGCACCCCGGGGACTAGCGGGAACAATGAGCAGTTCTTC. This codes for CASTPGTSGNNEQFF.

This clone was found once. CDR3 region: CASSLKSPVEGYGYTF. The CDR3 DNA follows: TGCGCCAGCAGCTTGAAATCCCCGGTCGAGGGCTATGGCTACACCTTC. The V gene is TRBV5-1, the J gene TRBJ1-2; D remains unclear. Germline CDR1 reads SGHRS; CDR2 reads YFSETQ. The CDR3 has 16 amino acids. Trimming took 1 base from V and 4 from J, leaving 17 bases between them.